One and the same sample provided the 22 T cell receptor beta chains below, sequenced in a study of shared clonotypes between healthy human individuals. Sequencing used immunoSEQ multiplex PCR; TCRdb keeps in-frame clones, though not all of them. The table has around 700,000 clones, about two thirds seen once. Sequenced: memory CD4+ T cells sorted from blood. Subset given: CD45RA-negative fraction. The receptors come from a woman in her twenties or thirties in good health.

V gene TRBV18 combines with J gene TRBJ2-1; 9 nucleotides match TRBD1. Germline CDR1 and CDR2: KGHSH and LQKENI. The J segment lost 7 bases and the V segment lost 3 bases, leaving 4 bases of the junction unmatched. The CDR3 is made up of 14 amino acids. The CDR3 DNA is TGTGCCAGCTCACCGATGGACAGGGGTAATGAGCAGTTCTTC. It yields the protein CASSPMDRGNEQFF.

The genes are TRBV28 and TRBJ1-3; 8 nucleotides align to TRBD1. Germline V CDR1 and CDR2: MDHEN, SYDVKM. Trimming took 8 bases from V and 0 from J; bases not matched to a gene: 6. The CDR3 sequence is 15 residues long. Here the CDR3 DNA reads TGTGCCAGCTTCTCTGGGACAGGCTCTGGAAACACCATATATTTT. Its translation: CASFSGTGSGNTIYF. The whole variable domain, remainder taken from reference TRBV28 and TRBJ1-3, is DVKVTQSSRYLVKRTGEKVFLECVQDMDHENMFWYRQDPGLGLRLIYFSYDVKMKEKGDIPEGYSVSREKKERFSLILESASTNQTSMYLCASFSGTGSGNTIYFGEGSWLTVV.

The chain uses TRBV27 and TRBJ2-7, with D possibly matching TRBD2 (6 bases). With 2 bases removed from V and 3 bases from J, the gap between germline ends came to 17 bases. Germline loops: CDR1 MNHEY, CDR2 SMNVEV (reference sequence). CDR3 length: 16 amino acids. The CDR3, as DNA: TGTGCCAGCAGTTTAAGAGGGGCGGGACCCTTCTACGAGCAGTACTTC. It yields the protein CASSLRGAGPFYEQYF.

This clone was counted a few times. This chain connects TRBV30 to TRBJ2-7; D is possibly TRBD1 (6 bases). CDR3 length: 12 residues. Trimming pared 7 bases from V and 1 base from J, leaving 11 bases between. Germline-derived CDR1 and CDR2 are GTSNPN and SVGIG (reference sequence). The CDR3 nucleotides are TGTGCCTCAAATAGGGGGTCCTACGAGCAGTACTTC. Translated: CASNRGSYEQYF. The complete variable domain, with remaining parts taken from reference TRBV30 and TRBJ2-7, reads SQTIHQWPATLVQPVGSPLSLECTVEGTSNPNLYWYRQAAGRGLQLLFYSVGIGQISSEVPQNLSASRPQDRQFILSSKKLLLSDSGFYLCASNRGSYEQYFGPGTRLTVT.

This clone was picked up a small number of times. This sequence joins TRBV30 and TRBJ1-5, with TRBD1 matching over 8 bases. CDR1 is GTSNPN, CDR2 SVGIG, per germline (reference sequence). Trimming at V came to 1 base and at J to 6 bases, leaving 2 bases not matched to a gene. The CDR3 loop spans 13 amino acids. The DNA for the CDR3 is TGTGCCTGGAGTGGGACAGGGCGTCAGCCCCAGCATTTT. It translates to CAWSGTGRQPQHF.

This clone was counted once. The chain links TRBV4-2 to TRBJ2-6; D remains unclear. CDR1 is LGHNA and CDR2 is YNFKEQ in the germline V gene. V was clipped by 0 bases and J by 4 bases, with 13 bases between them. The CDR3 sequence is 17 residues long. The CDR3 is CASSQDIGTTGANVLTF. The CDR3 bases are TGTGCCAGCAGCCAAGATATCGGTACTACCGGGGCCAACGTCCTGACTTTC.

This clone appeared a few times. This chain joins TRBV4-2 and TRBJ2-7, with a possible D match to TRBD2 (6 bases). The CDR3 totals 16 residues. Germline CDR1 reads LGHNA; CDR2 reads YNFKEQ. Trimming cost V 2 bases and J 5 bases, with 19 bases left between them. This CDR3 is CASSQIPRLESDEQYF. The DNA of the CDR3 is TGTGCCAGCAGCCAAATTCCGAGACTAGAGAGTGACGAGCAGTACTTC.

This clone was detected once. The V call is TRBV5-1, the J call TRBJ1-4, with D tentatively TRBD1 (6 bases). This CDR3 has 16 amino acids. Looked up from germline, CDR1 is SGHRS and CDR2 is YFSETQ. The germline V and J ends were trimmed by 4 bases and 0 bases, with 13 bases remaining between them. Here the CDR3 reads CASSPSAGATNEKLFF. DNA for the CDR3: TGCGCCAGCAGCCCCTCGGCAGGGGCAACTAATGAAAAACTGTTTTTT.

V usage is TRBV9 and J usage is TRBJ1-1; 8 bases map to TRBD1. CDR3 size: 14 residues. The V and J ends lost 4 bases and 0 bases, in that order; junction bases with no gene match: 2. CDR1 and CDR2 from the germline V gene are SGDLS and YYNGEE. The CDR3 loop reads CASSMDRVNTEAFF. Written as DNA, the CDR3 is TGTGCCAGCAGCATGGACAGGGTGAACACTGAAGCTTTCTTT.

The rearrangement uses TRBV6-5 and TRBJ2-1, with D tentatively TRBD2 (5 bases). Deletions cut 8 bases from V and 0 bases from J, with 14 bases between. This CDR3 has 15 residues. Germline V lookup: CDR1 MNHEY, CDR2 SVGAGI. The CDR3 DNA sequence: TGTGCCAGCGGGTGGTTCACTAGCTCCTACAATGAGCAGTTCTTC. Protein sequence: CASGWFTSSYNEQFF.

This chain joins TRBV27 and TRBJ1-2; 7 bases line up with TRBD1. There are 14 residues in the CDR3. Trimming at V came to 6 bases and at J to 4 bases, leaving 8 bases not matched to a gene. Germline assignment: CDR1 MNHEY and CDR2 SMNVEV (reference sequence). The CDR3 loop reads CASRQPGGTYGYTF. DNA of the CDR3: TGTGCCAGCAGACAGCCAGGGGGGACCTATGGCTACACCTTC.

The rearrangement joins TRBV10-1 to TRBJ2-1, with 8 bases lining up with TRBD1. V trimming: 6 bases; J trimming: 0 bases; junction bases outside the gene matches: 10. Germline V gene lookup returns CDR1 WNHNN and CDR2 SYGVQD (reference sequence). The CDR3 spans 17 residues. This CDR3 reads CASSGQGRGSSYNEQFF. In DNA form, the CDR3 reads TGCGCCAGCAGCGGACAGGGAAGAGGGAGCTCCTACAATGAGCAGTTCTTC.

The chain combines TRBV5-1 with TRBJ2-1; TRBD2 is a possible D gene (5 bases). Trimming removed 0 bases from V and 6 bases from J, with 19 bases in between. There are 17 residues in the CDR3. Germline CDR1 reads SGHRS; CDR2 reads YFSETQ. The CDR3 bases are TGCGCCAGCAGCTTGGCCCGGGGAGCGGCTCCTATCAATGAGCAGTTCTTC. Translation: CASSLARGAAPINEQFF.

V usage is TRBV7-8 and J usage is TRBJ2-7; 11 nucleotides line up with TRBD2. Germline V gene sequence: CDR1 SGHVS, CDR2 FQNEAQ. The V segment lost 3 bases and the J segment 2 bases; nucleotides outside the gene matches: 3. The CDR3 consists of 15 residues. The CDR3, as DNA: TGTGCCAGCAGCTTGCTAGCGGGAGGCCCCTACGAGCAGTACTTC. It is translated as CASSLLAGGPYEQYF. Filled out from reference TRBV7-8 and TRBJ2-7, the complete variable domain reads GAGVSQSPRYKVAKRGQDVALRCDPISGHVSLFWYQQALGQGPEFLTYFQNEAQLDKSGLPSDRFFAERPEGSVSTLKIQRTQQEDSAVYLCASSLLAGGPYEQYFGPGTRLTVT.

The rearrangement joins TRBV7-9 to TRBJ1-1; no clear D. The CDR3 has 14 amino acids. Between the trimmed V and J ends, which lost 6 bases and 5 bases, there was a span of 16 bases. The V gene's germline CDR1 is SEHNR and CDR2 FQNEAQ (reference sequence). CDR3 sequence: CASRGGSLTTEAFF. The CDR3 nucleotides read TGTGCCAGCAGGGGCGGCTCTCTCACGACTGAAGCTTTCTTT. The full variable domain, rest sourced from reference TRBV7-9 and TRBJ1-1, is DTGVSQNPRHKITKRGQNVTFRCDPISEHNRLYWYRQTLGQGPEFLTYFQNEAQLEKSRLLSDRFSAERPKGSFSTLEIQRTEQGDSAMYLCASRGGSLTTEAFFGQGTRLTVV.

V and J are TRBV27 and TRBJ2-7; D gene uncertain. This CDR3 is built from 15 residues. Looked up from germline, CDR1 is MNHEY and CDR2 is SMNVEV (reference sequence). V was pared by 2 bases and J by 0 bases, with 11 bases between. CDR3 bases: TGTGCCAGCAGTTTAAGGCGATTGACCTCCTACGAGCAGTACTTC. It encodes CASSLRRLTSYEQYF.

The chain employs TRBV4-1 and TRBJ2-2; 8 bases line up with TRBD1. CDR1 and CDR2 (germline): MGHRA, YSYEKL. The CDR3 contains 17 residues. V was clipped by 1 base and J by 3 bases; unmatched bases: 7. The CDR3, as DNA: TGCGCCAGCAGCCAAGGGATGGCAGGGGGCTACACCGGGGAGCTGTTTTTT. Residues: CASSQGMAGGYTGELFF.

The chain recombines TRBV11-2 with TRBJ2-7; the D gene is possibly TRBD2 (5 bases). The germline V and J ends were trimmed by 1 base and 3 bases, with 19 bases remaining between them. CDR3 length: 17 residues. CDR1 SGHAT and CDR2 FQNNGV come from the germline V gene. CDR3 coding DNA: TGTGCCAGCAGCTTAGTTGTATCGGGCAGCGGCCTCTACGAGCAGTACTTC. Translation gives CASSLVVSGSGLYEQYF.

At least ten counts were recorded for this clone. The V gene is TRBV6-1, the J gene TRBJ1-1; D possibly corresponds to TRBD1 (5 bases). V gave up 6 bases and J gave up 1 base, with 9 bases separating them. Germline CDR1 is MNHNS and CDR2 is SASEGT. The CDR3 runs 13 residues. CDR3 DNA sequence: TGTGCCAGCAGGAGACAGTCGAACACTGAAGCTTTCTTT. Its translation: CASRRQSNTEAFF.

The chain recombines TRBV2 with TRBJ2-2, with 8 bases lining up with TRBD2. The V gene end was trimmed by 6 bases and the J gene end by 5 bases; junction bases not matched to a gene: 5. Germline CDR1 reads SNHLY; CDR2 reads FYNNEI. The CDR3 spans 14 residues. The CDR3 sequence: CASRRAGETGELFF. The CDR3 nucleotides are TGTGCCAGCAGGCGAGCGGGAGAGACCGGGGAGCTGTTTTTT.

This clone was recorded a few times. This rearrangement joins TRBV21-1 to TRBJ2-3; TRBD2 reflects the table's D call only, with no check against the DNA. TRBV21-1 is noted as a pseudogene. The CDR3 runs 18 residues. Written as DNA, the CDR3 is TGTGCCAGCATTGGTGGGCTAGCGGGAGCGAGACGCACAGATACGCAGTATTTT. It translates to CASIGGLAGARRTDTQYF.

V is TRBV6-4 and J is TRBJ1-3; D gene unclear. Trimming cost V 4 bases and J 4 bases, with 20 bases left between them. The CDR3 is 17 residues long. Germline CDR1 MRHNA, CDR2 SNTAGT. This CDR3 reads CASSGRQWGPSGNTIYF. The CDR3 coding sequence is TGTGCCAGCAGTGGGAGGCAGTGGGGTCCTAGCGGAAACACCATATATTTT.